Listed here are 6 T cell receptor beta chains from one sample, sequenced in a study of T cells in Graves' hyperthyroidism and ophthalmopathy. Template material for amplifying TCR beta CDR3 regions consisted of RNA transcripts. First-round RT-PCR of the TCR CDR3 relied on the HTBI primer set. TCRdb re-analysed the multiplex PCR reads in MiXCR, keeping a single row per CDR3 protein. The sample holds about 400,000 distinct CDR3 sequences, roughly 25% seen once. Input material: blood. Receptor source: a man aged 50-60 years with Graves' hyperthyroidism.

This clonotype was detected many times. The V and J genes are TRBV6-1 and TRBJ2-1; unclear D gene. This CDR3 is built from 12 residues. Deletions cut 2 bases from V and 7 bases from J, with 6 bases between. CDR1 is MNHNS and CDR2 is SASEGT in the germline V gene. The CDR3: CASSEWRNEQFF. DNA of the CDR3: TGTGCCAGCAGTGAATGGAGAAATGAGCAGTTCTTC.

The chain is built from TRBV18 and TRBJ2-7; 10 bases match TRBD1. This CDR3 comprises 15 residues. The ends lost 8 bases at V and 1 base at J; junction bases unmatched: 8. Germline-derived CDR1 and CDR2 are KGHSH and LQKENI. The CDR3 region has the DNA TGTGCCAGCCATACCGGGACAGGGGCATCCTACGAGCAGTACTTC. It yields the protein CASHTGTGASYEQYF.

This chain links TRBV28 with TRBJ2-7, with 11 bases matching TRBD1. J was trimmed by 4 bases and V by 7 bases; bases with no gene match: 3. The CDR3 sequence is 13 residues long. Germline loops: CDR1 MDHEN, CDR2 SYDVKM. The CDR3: CASKRDRGYEQYF. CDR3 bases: TGTGCCAGCAAAAGGGACAGGGGGTACGAGCAGTACTTC. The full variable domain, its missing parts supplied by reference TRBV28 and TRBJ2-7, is DVKVTQSSRYLVKRTGEKVFLECVQDMDHENMFWYRQDPGLGLRLIYFSYDVKMKEKGDIPEGYSVSREKKERFSLILESASTNQTSMYLCASKRDRGYEQYFGPGTRLTVT.

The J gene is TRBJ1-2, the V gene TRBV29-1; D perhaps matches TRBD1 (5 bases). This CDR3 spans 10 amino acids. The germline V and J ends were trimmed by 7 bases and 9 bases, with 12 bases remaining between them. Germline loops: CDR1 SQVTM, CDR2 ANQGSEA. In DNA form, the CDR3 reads TGCAGCGCCGGGGACGACCGCTACACCTTC. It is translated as CSAGDDRYTF.

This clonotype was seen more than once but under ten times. As DNA, the CDR3 is TGTGCCAGCAGTCACGGACAGATTCGTCGCAATCAGCCCCAGCATTTT. Translating gives CASSHGQIRRNQPQHF. V and J are TRBV3-1 and TRBJ1-5; weak D call: TRBD1 (6 bases). The germline gives CDR1 LGHDT, CDR2 YNNKEL (reference sequence). V lost 6 bases, J lost 2 bases, and 17 bases lay in between. The CDR3 has 16 amino acids.

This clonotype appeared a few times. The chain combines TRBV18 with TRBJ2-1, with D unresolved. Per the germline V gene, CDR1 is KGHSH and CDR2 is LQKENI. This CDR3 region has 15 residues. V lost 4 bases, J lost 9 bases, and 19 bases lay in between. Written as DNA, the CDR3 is TGTGCCAGCTCACTTAGGAAGGAACATCTGGGTGAGCAGTTCTTC. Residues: CASSLRKEHLGEQFF.